Listed below are T cell receptor beta chains from one sample, sequenced in a study of blood T cells in healthy people across ages. TCRdb passed the 5' RACE reads through MiXCR, listing each CDR3 protein once. The sample has 1.5 million to 2 million distinct CDR3 sequences, approximately 50% seen once. The specimen was blood. These receptors were obtained from a woman aged 40 to 50 in good health. Both conserved end residues are part of each CDR3. A D gene is named only where the DNA matches it firmly. The listing skips clone size in some rows; elsewhere it reads once, few, many or a size class.

TGTGCCAGCAGTTACCCCCGGGACAGGGGAGGAGAAAAACTGTTTTTT CASSYPRDRGGEKLFF TRBJ1-4 few TRBV6-2/TRBV6-3 TRBD1
TGTGCCGGCTTATTCCGGGACAGCCGGGGGTACAATGAGCAGTTCTTC CAGLFRDSRGYNEQFF TRBJ2-1 NA TRBV2 NA
TGTGCCAGCTCCGGAGGTCCGAGGAACTATGGCTACACCTTC CASSGGPRNYGYTF TRBJ1-2 few TRBV28 NA
TGCGCCAGCAGCCTCGATCGGCGGGGGGAGCAGTTCTTC CASSLDRRGEQFF TRBJ2-1 NA TRBV4-3 TRBD2
TGCGCCAGCAGCCAAGATAGGGGGGGGAGGTTGTACGAGCAGTACTTC CASSQDRGGRLYEQYF TRBJ2-7 few TRBV4-1 NA
TGCAGTGCTCCTAATCCGGGGGGGTCCTACGAGCAGTACTTC CSAPNPGGSYEQYF TRBJ2-7 few TRBV20-1 TRBD2
TGTGCCAGCAGCCCTACACCGGGACAGGGCGTTAAACTGTTTTTT CASSPTPGQGVKLFF TRBJ1-4 few TRBV3-1 TRBD1
TGCGCCAGCAGCCAAGAGGGACACGTCTCCTACGAGCAGTACTTC CASSQEGHVSYEQYF TRBJ2-7 NA TRBV4-1 NA
TGTGCCAGCAGTTACTCCGCCGAATTTGATGGCTACACCTTC CASSYSAEFDGYTF TRBJ1-2 NA TRBV6-5 NA
TGTGCCAGCAGCTTACGGAGGACAGGGACCTTAGAGACCCAGTACTTC CASSLRRTGTLETQYF TRBJ2-5 NA TRBV7-2 TRBD1
TGTGCCAGCAGCCCTGAACCAGGGGCAGGGGGCTACACCTTC CASSPEPGAGGYTF TRBJ1-2 few TRBV7-2 NA
TGTGCCAGCAGTTACCTCAAGGGGACTAGCGGCTACAATGAGCAGTTCTTC CASSYLKGTSGYNEQFF TRBJ2-1 NA TRBV6-5 TRBD2
TGTGCTACCAGTCATCAAAACCCCATTCTTGCTACGCAGTATTTT CATSHQNPILATQYF TRBJ2-3 NA TRBV24-1 NA
TGTGCCAGCAGCTTAGGACGGGCGGGGGGCTACCCCCTCTCCTACAATGAGCAGTACTTC CASSLGRAGGYPLSYNEQYF TRBJ2-7 NA TRBV7-2 TRBD2
TGTGCCAGCAGCGTAGAAACGGGGACAGGGGTCGCAGATACGCAGTATTTT CASSVETGTGVADTQYF TRBJ2-3 once TRBV9 TRBD1
TGTGCCAGCAGCGACCCTAAGTTGGACAGCGTTAATTCACCCCTCCACTTT CASSDPKLDSVNSPLHF TRBJ1-6 NA TRBV9 NA
TGCAGTGCTAGCAGACTAGCGGGGGCTGGTGAGCAGTTCTTC CSASRLAGAGEQFF TRBJ2-1 NA TRBV20-1 TRBD2
TGTGCCAGCGTCGGCCTTACAGATAGCTATGGCTACACCTTC CASVGLTDSYGYTF TRBJ1-2 NA TRBV6-5 NA
TGTGCCAGCAGCTTTCGGACAGGGGGCCCTCATCAGCCCCAGCATTTT CASSFRTGGPHQPQHF TRBJ1-5 NA TRBV5-6 TRBD1
TGTGCCAGCAGCCAGAACCCGGACACCTACAATGAGCAGTTCTTC CASSQNPDTYNEQFF TRBJ2-1 NA TRBV4-2 NA
TGTGCCAGCACGACCCATCCTAGCACAGATACGCAGTATTTT CASTTHPSTDTQYF TRBJ2-3 NA TRBV27 NA
TGCAGTGCTAGAGATCCCCACAGATACGAGCAGTACTTC CSARDPHRYEQYF TRBJ2-7 NA TRBV20-1 NA
TGTGCCAGCAGCTACGACAGGGGCCCCTACAATGAGCAGTACTTC CASSYDRGPYNEQYF TRBJ2-7 NA TRBV12-3/TRBV12-4 TRBD1
TGTGCCAGCAGCTTAGCAGGGGTTAAGGAGGAGCAGTACTTC CASSLAGVKEEQYF TRBJ2-5 once TRBV7-2 NA
TGCGCCAGCAGCCCCAGGGTGCTCTCCTACGAGCAGTACTTC CASSPRVLSYEQYF TRBJ2-7 NA TRBV4-3 NA
TGCAGTGCCCAACTGGGACAGGGGGTTGAAGAGACCCAGTACTTC CSAQLGQGVEETQYF TRBJ2-5 NA TRBV20-1 TRBD1
TGTGCCAGCAGCTTAAGGGGAGGACAGTTGAGCACAGATACGCAGTATTTT CASSLRGGQLSTDTQYF TRBJ2-3 few TRBV11-2 NA
TGTGCCAGCAGCACGACCAGTGGGGCCAACGTCCTGACTTTC CASSTTSGANVLTF TRBJ2-6 NA TRBV7-2 NA
TGCAGTGCTGACCGACAGGGGAGGACGCAAGAGACCCAGTACTTC CSADRQGRTQETQYF TRBJ2-5 few TRBV20-1 TRBD1
TGTGCCAGCAGCGTAATTTCGGCAGGGGGTGAGACCCAGTACTTC CASSVISAGGETQYF TRBJ2-5 NA TRBV9 TRBD1
TGCAGCGTTGAAGGGGAGGCAGCAACAACCTACAATGAGCAGTTCTTC CSVEGEAATTYNEQFF TRBJ2-1 NA TRBV29-1 NA
TGTGCCAGCAGTTACGCGGCCACAGGTACGCAGTATTTT CASSYAATGTQYF TRBJ2-3 NA TRBV6-2/TRBV6-3 NA
TGCGCCAGCAGCCAAGAGCTGGGCGGGGGGAGACGGGAAAAACTGTTTTTT CASSQELGGGRREKLFF TRBJ1-4 few TRBV4-3 NA
TGTGCCAGCAGCCAAGAAGGGGACAGGGTAGTCACCGGGGAGCTGTTTTTT CASSQEGDRVVTGELFF TRBJ2-2 NA TRBV4-2 TRBD1